The sequence of this T cell receptor (beta chain) was determined in a study of persistence of HIV-infected CD4 T cells. Per germline, CDR1 LNHDA and CDR2 SQIVND (reference sequence). The CDR3 totals 14 residues. V shed 5 bases and J shed 2 bases, with 13 bases lying between them. On this clone itself: Antigen unknown.

This was the immunoSEQ version 4 assay in survey mode. The table came from immunoSEQ multiplex PCR; TCRdb's copy has only in-frame clones and leaves some out. Of 25,000 to 35,000 clones in the sample, around 80% were seen once. Stimulation used 10 ug/mL lysate from CMV-infected fibroblasts. Sorted nonresponding memory CD4+ T cells were CD40L-negative, CD69-negative, CD45RO-high. This sample comprised CD4+ T cells sorted from PBMCs after approximately 19-hour stimulation, obtained from a patient who received antiretroviral therapy. The receptor was derived from an adult woman with HIV who was CMV-seropositive. The chain has TRBV19 and TRBJ2-7; possibly TRBD2 for D (6 bases). DNA for the CDR3: TGTGCCAGTAGTGGTCCGCGGGGACCCTACGAGCAGTACTTC. The encoded protein is CASSGPRGPYEQYF.